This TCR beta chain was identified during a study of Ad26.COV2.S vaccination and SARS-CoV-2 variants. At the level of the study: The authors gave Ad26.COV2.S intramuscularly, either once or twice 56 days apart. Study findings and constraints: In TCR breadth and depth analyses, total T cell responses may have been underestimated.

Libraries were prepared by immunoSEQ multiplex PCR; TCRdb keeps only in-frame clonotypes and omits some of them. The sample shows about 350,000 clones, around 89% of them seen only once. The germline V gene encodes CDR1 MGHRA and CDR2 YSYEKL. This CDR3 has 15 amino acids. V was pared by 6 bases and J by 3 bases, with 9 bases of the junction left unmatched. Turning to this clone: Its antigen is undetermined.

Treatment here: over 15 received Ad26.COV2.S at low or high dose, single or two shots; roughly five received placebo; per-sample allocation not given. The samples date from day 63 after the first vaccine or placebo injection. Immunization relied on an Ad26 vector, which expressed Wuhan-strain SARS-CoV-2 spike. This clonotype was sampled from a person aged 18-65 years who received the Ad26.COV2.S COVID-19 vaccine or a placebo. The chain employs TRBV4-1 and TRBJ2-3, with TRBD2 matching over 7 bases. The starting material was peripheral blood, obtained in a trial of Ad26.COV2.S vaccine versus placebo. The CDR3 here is CASRPLAEGTDTQYF. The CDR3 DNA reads TGCGCCAGCAGGCCTCTAGCGGAGGGGACAGATACGCAGTATTTT.